The count of the clone carrying this T cell receptor (beta chain) is one. The data stem from a study of cytomegalovirus exposure and HLA in healthy donors. This CDR3 has 14 amino acids. V gave up 10 bases and J gave up 9 bases; unmatched junction bases: 12. Germline CDR1 reads ENHRY; CDR2 reads SYGVKD. PCR amplification relied on 60 Vbeta primers (plus 13 Jbeta primers). Clones were read by immunoSEQ multiplex PCR, and TCRdb kept only the in-frame ones, dropping some. Of around 160,000 clones in the sample, approximately 67% were seen once. This sequence was found in a woman younger than 35 in good health and CMV-seropositive. The sequencing input was PBMCs. The V and J genes are TRBV10-3 and TRBJ2-1, with 10 bases matching TRBD2. The CDR3 DNA is TGTGCCACCTCAGCGGGGGGGCTTTCGAGTGAGCAGTTCTTC. The encoded protein is CATSAGGLSSEQFF.